The 2 T cell receptor beta chains listed next were all sequenced from one sample in a study of cytomegalovirus exposure and HLA in healthy donors. Primers included in the PCR were 60 Vbeta and 13 Jbeta primers. Repertoires were generated with immunoSEQ multiplex PCR, while TCRdb's copy carries only in-frame clones and drops some. The sample lists around 150,000 clones; roughly 80% were seen once. Sequenced: PBMCs. These receptors all stem from a man in his thirties or forties in good health and CMV-seronegative.

This clone was recorded a few times. The rearrangement joins TRBV5-1 to TRBJ2-1; 8 bases match TRBD2. V shed 6 bases and J 8 bases; nucleotides not matched to a gene: 7. The germline V gene encodes CDR1 SGHRS and CDR2 YFSETQ. The CDR3 consists of 13 residues. Here the CDR3 reads CASTILAGDEQFF. Here the CDR3 DNA reads TGCGCCAGCACCATTCTAGCGGGTGATGAGCAGTTCTTC.

The chain couples TRBV7-2 to TRBJ1-1; D remains unclear. The CDR3 loop spans 14 amino acids. Per germline, CDR1 SGHTA and CDR2 FQGNSA. V lost 1 base to trimming and J lost 5 bases, with 11 bases between them. The chain's CDR3 is CASSLEAASTEAFF. The CDR3 nucleotides are TGTGCCAGCAGCTTAGAGGCAGCGAGTACTGAAGCTTTCTTT. Using reference TRBV7-2 and TRBJ1-1 for the parts outside the CDR3, the full variable domain is GAGVSQSPSNKVTEKGKDVELRCDPISGHTALYWYRQSLGQGLEFLIYFQGNSAPDKSGLPSDRFSAERTGGSVSTLTIQRTQQEDSAVYLCASSLEAASTEAFFGQGTRLTVV.